The 9 T cell receptor beta chains given below trace back to one sample, sequenced in a study of T cells in tuberculosis. Some clones are missing from TCRdb's copy, which holds only in-frame ones; the method was immunoSEQ multiplex PCR. Altogether roughly 92,000 clones are present, around 90% being singletons, with the ten largest covering less than 2.5%. Thawed, overnight-rested PBMC were stained with GMM-loaded CD1B tetramer, viability dye and anti-CD3, then sorted. The CD1B tetramers carried C32 glucose monomycolate purified from Rhodococcus equi. The sequenced sample was CD1b-GMM tetramer-negative cells sorted from PBMCs. The source is an adult woman with latent tuberculosis.

This clone was recorded once. The chain couples TRBV5-8 to TRBJ1-3; 7 bases match TRBD1. There are 14 residues in the CDR3. The ends lost 5 bases at V and 4 bases at J; junction bases unmatched: 6. Per the germline V gene, CDR1 is SGHTS and CDR2 is YDEGEE. In nucleotides, the CDR3 is TGTGCCAGCAGGAAAACAGGGGAAGGAAACACCATATATTTT. Encoded protein: CASRKTGEGNTIYF.

The J gene is TRBJ2-1, the V gene TRBV7-9; unclear D gene. V dropped 1 base and J dropped 12 bases, with 10 bases sitting between them. CDR3 length equals 12 residues. CDR1 and CDR2 from the germline V gene are SEHNR and FQNEAQ (reference sequence). DNA of the CDR3: TGTGCCAGCAGCTTAGATGATTCAGGGCAGTTCTTC. It encodes CASSLDDSGQFF.

The rearrangement links TRBV7-9 to TRBJ2-1; a weak D match, TRBD2 (6 bases). The CDR3 consists of 17 residues. The V gene's germline CDR1 is SEHNR and CDR2 FQNEAQ (reference sequence). V lost 5 bases to trimming and J lost 4 bases, with 21 bases between them. The CDR3 loop is CASSLPLGRLEYNEQFF. The CDR3 DNA reads TGTGCCAGCAGCCTACCCCTGGGCAGACTAGAATACAATGAGCAGTTCTTC.

This clone was recorded once. The chain has TRBV27 and TRBJ2-2, with 11 bases aligning to TRBD2. V was pared by 4 bases and J by 3 bases, with 4 bases of the junction left unmatched. The CDR3 totals 16 residues. CDR1 and CDR2 (germline): MNHEY, SMNVEV (reference sequence). The CDR3 spells CASSSLLAGDTGELFF. The CDR3 region has the DNA TGTGCCAGCAGTTCCTTACTAGCGGGGGACACCGGGGAGCTGTTTTTT.

The chain has TRBV6-1 and TRBJ2-1, with 7 bases that match TRBD2. Trimming cost V 1 base and J 3 bases; bases outside gene matches: 12. The CDR3 totals 18 residues. Germline V gives CDR1 MNHNS, CDR2 SASEGT. Here the CDR3 DNA reads TGTGCCAGCAGTGAAGGGGACTTCGTGGGGGGGTACTACAATGAGCAGTTCTTC. Its protein is CASSEGDFVGGYYNEQFF.

Comment on this clone: Other DNA sequences in this specimen translate into the identical CDR3. J is TRBJ1-1 and V is TRBV5-1, with D hard to call. Trimming took 1 base from V and 1 from J, leaving 5 bases between them. The CDR3 runs 13 residues. Looked up from germline, CDR1 is SGHRS and CDR2 is YFSETQ. The CDR3 DNA sequence: TGCGCCAGCAGCTTGCGGGGGAACACTGAAGCTTTCTTT. Translating it yields CASSLRGNTEAFF. The whole variable domain, filled in from reference TRBV5-1 and TRBJ1-1, reads KAGVTQTPRYLIKTRGQQVTLSCSPISGHRSVSWYQQTPGQGLQFLFEYFSETQRNKGNFPGRFSGRQFSNSRSEMNVSTLELGDSALYLCASSLRGNTEAFFGQGTRLTVV.

The rearrangement links TRBV21-1 to TRBJ1-5. TRBV21-1 is designated a pseudogene. CDR3 size: 16 residues. The CDR3 region has the DNA TGTGCCAGCAGCAACCGCGGGGTGGAAAACAATCAGCCCCAGCATTTT. Protein product: CASSNRGVENNQPQHF.

This clone was recorded once. V is TRBV5-1 and J is TRBJ2-3; D not resolved. V shed 0 bases and J shed 6 bases, with 11 bases lying between them. CDR1 and CDR2 (germline): SGHRS, YFSETQ. This CDR3 is built from 14 residues. This CDR3 reads CASSLVADWDTQYF. The CDR3 DNA follows: TGCGCCAGCAGCTTGGTCGCGGATTGGGATACGCAGTATTTT.

The chain couples TRBV5-6 to TRBJ1-1; 7 nucleotides agree with TRBD1. The CDR3 is 13 residues long. Germline V gene data show CDR1 as SGHDT and CDR2 as YYEEEE. The ends lost 3 bases at V and 5 bases at J; junction bases unmatched: 4. CDR3 DNA sequence: TGTGCCAGCAGCTCGACAGGGTGGACTGAAGCTTTCTTT. Protein: CASSSTGWTEAFF. Together with reference TRBV5-6 and TRBJ1-1, the CDR3 gives the full variable domain: DAGVTQSPTHLIKTRGQQVTLRCSPKSGHDTVSWYQQALGQGPQFIFQYYEEEERQRGNFPDRFSGHQFPNYSSELNVNALLLGDSALYLCASSSTGWTEAFFGQGTRLTVV.